This T cell receptor (beta chain) was found in a study of T cells in Graves' hyperthyroidism and ophthalmopathy. Study-wide background: Peripheral blood sampling occurred at initial diagnosis, before any treatment.

This clonotype was detected ten times or more. The germline gives CDR1 KGHDR, CDR2 SFDVKD. The CDR3 loop spans 15 amino acids. The V end was cut by 0 bases, the J end by 5 bases, with 11 bases between. The PBMCs were taken from roughly 9.3 ml of fresh peripheral blood. RNA transcripts yielded amplified TCR beta CDR3 regions. TCR CDR3 regions were first amplified by RT-PCR with HTBI primers. TCRdb called the multiplex PCR reads again in MiXCR, with one record for every CDR3 protein. The sample holds about 410,000 distinct CDR3 sequences; around 15% are singletons and the top ten take roughly 13%. The sequence came from a man in his late teens or twenties with Graves' ophthalmopathy. This sequence joins TRBV24-1 and TRBJ2-3, with D possibly matching TRBD2 (7 bases). The sequencing sample was made of blood. CDR3 coding DNA: TGTGCCACCAGTGATTTGCGGGGGGCCGGAGATACGCAGTATTTT. Protein product: CATSDLRGAGDTQYF.